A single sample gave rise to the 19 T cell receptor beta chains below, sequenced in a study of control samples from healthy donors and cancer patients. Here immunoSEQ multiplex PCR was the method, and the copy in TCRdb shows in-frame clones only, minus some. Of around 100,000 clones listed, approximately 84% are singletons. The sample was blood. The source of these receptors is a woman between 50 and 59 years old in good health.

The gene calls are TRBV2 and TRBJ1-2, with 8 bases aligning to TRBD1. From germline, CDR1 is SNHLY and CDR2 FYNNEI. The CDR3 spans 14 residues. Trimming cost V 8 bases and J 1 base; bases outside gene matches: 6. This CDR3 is CASGDRLHNYGYTF. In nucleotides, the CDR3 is TGTGCCAGCGGGGACAGGCTTCATAACTATGGCTACACCTTC.

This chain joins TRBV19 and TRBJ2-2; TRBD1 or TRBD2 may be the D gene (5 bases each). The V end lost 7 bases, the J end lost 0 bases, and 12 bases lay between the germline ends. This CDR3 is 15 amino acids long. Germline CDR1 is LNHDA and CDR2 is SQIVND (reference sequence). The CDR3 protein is CASIVGEPNTGELFF. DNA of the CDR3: TGTGCCAGTATTGTAGGGGAGCCGAACACCGGGGAGCTGTTTTTT. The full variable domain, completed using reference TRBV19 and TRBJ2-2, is DGGITQSPKYLFRKEGQNVTLSCEQNLNHDAMYWYRQDPGQGLRLIYYSQIVNDFQKGDIAEGYSVSREKKESFPLTVTSAQKNPTAFYLCASIVGEPNTGELFFGEGSRLTVL.

Here the CDR3 DNA reads TGTGCCAGCAGTGTAGCCCCCGGGGGTTCCTACGAGCAGTACTTC. Its translation: CASSVAPGGSYEQYF. This chain links TRBV27 with TRBJ2-7; maybe TRBD2 (6 bases). V was clipped by 5 bases and J by 1 base, with 15 bases between them. Germline CDR1 is MNHEY and CDR2 is SMNVEV (reference sequence). This CDR3 has 15 amino acids.

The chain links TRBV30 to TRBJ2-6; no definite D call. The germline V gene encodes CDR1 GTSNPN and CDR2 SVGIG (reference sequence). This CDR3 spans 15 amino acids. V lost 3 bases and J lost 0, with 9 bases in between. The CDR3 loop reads CAWSKKGSGANVLTF. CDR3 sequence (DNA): TGTGCCTGGAGCAAAAAGGGCTCTGGGGCCAACGTCCTGACTTTC.

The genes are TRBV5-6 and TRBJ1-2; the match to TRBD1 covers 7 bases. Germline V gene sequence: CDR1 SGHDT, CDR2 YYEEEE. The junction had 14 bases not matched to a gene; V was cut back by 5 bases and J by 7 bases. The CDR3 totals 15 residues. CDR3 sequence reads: CASRNLDRSRGGYTF. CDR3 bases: TGTGCCAGCAGGAACCTGGACAGGTCTCGGGGTGGCTACACCTTC.

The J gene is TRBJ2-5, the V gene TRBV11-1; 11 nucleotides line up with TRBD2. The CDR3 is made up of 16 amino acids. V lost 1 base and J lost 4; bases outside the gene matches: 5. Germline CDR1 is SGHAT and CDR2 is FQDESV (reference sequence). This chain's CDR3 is CASSLELAGGPETQYF. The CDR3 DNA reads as TGTGCCAGCAGCTTAGAGTTAGCGGGAGGGCCAGAGACCCAGTACTTC.

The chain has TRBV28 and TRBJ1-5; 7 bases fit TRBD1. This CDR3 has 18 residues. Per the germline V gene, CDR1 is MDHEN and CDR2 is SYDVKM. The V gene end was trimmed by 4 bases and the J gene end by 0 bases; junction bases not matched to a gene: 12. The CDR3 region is CASSSRDRDPYSNQPQHF. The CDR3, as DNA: TGTGCCAGCAGTTCCCGGGACAGAGATCCTTATAGCAATCAGCCCCAGCATTTT.

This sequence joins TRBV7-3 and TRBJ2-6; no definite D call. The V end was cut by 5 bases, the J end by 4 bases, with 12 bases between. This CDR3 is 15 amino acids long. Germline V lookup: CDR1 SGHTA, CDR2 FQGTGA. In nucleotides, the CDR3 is TGTGCCAGCAGCCCCGAGCCTGGGGGGGCCAACGTCCTGACTTTC. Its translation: CASSPEPGGANVLTF.

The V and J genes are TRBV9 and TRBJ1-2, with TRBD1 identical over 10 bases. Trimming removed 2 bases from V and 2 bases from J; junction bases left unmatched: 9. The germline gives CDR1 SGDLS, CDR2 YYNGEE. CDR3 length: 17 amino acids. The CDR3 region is CASSVASDRGQNYGYTF. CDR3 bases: TGTGCCAGCAGCGTCGCTTCAGACAGGGGGCAGAACTATGGCTACACCTTC. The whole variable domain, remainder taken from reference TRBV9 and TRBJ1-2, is DSGVTQTPKHLITATGQRVTLRCSPRSGDLSVYWYQQSLDQGLQFLIQYYNGEERAKGNILERFSAQQFPDLHSELNLSSLELGDSALYFCASSVASDRGQNYGYTFGSGTRLTVV.

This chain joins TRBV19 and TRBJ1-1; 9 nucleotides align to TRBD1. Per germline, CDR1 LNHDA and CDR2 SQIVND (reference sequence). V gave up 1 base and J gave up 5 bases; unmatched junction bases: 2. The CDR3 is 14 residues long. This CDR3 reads CASSIAGQGTEAFF. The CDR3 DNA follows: TGTGCCAGTAGTATAGCGGGACAGGGAACTGAAGCTTTCTTT.

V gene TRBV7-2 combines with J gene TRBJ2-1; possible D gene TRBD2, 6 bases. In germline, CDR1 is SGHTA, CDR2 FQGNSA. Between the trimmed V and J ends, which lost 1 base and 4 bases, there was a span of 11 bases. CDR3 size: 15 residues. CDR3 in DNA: TGTGCCAGCAGCTTAGGAGGCGGGACGTACAATGAGCAGTTCTTC. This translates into CASSLGGGTYNEQFF.

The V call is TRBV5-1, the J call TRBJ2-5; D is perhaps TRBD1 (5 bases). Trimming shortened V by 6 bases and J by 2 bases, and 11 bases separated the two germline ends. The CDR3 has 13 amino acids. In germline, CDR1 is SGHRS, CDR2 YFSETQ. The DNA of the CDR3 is TGCGCCAGCAATTCAGGGCATCAAGAGACCCAGTACTTC. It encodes CASNSGHQETQYF. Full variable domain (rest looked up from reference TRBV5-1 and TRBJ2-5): KAGVTQTPRYLIKTRGQQVTLSCSPISGHRSVSWYQQTPGQGLQFLFEYFSETQRNKGNFPGRFSGRQFSNSRSEMNVSTLELGDSALYLCASNSGHQETQYFGPGTRLLVL.

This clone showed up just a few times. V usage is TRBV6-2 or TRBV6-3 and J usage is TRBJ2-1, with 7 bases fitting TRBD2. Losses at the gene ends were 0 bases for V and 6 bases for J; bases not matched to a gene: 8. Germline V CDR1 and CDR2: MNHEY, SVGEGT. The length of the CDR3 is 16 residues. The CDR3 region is CASSYSIGAGTNEQFF. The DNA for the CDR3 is TGTGCCAGCAGTTACTCAATCGGAGCGGGGACCAATGAGCAGTTCTTC.

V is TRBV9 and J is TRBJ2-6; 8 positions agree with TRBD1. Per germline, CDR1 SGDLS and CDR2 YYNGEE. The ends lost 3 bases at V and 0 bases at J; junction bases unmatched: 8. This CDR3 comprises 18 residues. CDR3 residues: CASSGPFTGGSGANVLTF. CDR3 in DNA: TGTGCCAGCAGCGGGCCCTTTACAGGGGGCTCTGGGGCCAACGTCCTGACTTTC. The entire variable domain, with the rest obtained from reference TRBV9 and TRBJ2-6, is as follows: DSGVTQTPKHLITATGQRVTLRCSPRSGDLSVYWYQQSLDQGLQFLIQYYNGEERAKGNILERFSAQQFPDLHSELNLSSLELGDSALYFCASSGPFTGGSGANVLTFGAGSRLTVL.

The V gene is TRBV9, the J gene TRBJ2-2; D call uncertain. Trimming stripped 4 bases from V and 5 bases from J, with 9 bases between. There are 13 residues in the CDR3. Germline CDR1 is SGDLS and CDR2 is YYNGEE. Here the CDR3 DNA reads TGTGCCAGCAGCCCTCGAGGAACCGGGGAGCTGTTTTTT. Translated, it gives CASSPRGTGELFF.

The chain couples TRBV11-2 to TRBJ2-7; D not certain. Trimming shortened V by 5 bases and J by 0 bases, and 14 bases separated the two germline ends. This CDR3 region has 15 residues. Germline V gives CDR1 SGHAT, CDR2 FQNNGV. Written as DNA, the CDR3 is TGTGCCAGCAGCCCCCGGGTCCGAAGCTCCTACGAGCAGTACTTC. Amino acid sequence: CASSPRVRSSYEQYF.

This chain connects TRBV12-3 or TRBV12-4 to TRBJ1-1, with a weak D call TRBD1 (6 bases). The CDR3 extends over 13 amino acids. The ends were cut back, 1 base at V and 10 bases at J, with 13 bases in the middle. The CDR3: CASSLGGGSRAFF. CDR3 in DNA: TGTGCCAGCAGTTTAGGAGGGGGGTCTCGAGCTTTCTTT.

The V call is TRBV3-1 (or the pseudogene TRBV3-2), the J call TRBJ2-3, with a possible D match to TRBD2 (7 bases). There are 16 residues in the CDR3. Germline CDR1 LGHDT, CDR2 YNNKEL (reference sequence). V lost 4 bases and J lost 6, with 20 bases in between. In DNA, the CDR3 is TGTGCCAGCAGCCTCCAGGGGCGGGAGCCGGGGGATACGCAGTATTTT. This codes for CASSLQGREPGDTQYF.

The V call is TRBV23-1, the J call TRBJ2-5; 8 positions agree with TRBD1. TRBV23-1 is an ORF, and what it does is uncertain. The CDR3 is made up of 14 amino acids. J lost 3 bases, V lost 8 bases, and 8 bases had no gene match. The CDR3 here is CASQEGQAKETQYF. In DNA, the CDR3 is TGCGCCAGCCAGGAGGGACAGGCGAAAGAGACCCAGTACTTC.